This entry lists 16 T cell receptor beta chains sequenced from one sample in a study of blood T cell repertoires in COVID-19. Produced via immunoSEQ multiplex PCR; TCRdb's table is partial and in-frame only. Of around 400,000 clones listed, nearly 90% are singletons. What was sequenced was PBMCs or T cells enriched from blood (not recorded which). All receptors come from a woman aged 25 to 39 who had recovered from COVID-19.

The chain carries TRBV5-1 and TRBJ2-7; D is undetermined. With 8 bases removed from V and 4 bases from J, the gap between germline ends came to 10 bases. The germline gives CDR1 SGHRS, CDR2 YFSETQ. The CDR3 spans 11 residues. The CDR3 sequence: CASRQEYEQYF. In DNA form, the CDR3 reads TGCGCCAGTCGCCAGGAATACGAGCAGTACTTC.

The chain couples TRBV18 to TRBJ1-3; no definite D call. This CDR3 has 15 amino acids. Trimming cost V 6 bases and J 0 bases, with 12 bases left between them. Looked up from germline, CDR1 is KGHSH and CDR2 is LQKENI. DNA for the CDR3: TGTGCCAGCTCCGGAGAATCAAGCTCTGGAAACACCATATATTTT. Translating gives CASSGESSSGNTIYF.

J is TRBJ2-7 and V is TRBV9, with 7 bases aligning to TRBD1. There are 15 residues in the CDR3. Looked up from germline, CDR1 is SGDLS and CDR2 is YYNGEE. Germline trimming cut 4 bases from V and 4 bases from J; bases unmatched to any gene: 11. The CDR3 sequence: CASSRQGSRIYEQYF. CDR3 bases: TGTGCCAGCAGCCGACAGGGCAGTAGGATATACGAGCAGTACTTC.

V usage is TRBV27 and J usage is TRBJ1-2; 8 bases align to TRBD1. CDR3 length: 13 amino acids. The germline CDR1 and CDR2 sequences are MNHEY and SMNVEV (reference sequence). J lost 5 bases, V lost 5 bases, and 4 bases had no gene match. The CDR3 region is CASSQTGVYGYTF. The CDR3 region has the DNA TGTGCCAGCAGTCAGACAGGGGTTTATGGCTACACCTTC.

The chain employs TRBV19 and TRBJ2-2, with a possible D match to TRBD2 (7 bases). The CDR3 is made up of 17 amino acids. V lost 7 bases, J lost 2 bases, and 20 bases lay in between. Germline-derived CDR1 and CDR2 are LNHDA and SQIVND (reference sequence). CDR3 sequence: CASTPRHGGPNTGELFF. The CDR3 DNA reads TGTGCCAGTACCCCGCGGCACGGGGGGCCTAACACCGGGGAGCTGTTTTTT. Full variable domain (outside the CDR3, taken from reference TRBV19 and TRBJ2-2): DGGITQSPKYLFRKEGQNVTLSCEQNLNHDAMYWYRQDPGQGLRLIYYSQIVNDFQKGDIAEGYSVSREKKESFPLTVTSAQKNPTAFYLCASTPRHGGPNTGELFFGEGSRLTVL.

The chain carries TRBV27 and TRBJ2-7; 9 bases map to TRBD1. The CDR3 spans 16 residues. J gave up 0 bases and V 3 bases, and 6 bases lay outside the gene matches. Per germline, CDR1 MNHEY and CDR2 SMNVEV (reference sequence). The CDR3 nucleotides are TGTGCCAGCAGTTTTACCGGGACAGGGAACTCCTACGAGCAGTACTTC. Residues: CASSFTGTGNSYEQYF.

The chain carries TRBV30 and TRBJ1-2, with TRBD1 matching over 9 bases. Per the germline V gene, CDR1 is GTSNPN and CDR2 is SVGIG (reference sequence). V dropped 1 base and J dropped 6; count of bases not matched to a gene: 6. The CDR3 runs to 14 residues. The CDR3 sequence: CAWSGYRDRDGYTF. The CDR3 DNA reads TGTGCCTGGAGTGGGTACCGGGACAGGGATGGCTACACCTTC. Drawing the rest from reference TRBV30 and TRBJ1-2, the complete variable domain is SQTIHQWPATLVQPVGSPLSLECTVEGTSNPNLYWYRQAAGRGLQLLFYSVGIGQISSEVPQNLSASRPQDRQFILSSKKLLLSDSGFYLCAWSGYRDRDGYTFGSGTRLTVV.

The J gene is TRBJ1-2, the V gene TRBV4-3; D uncertain. The CDR3 has 14 residues. Germline loops: CDR1 LGHNA, CDR2 YSLEER. The V end was cut by 4 bases, the J end by 0 bases, with 9 bases between. CDR3 nucleotide sequence: TGCGCCAGCAGCCCCCGCGGAGCTAACTATGGCTACACCTTC. It translates to CASSPRGANYGYTF.

The J gene is TRBJ2-7, the V gene TRBV28; 10 bases match TRBD1. The CDR3 sequence is 15 residues long. Looked up from germline, CDR1 is MDHEN and CDR2 is SYDVKM. V shed 5 bases and J 5 bases; nucleotides not matched to a gene: 9. The CDR3 DNA is TGTGCCAGCAGTCCCCAAGGACAGGGGGTCCACGAGCAGTACTTC. Translating gives CASSPQGQGVHEQYF.

The genes are TRBV27 and TRBJ1-4; a weak D match, TRBD1 (6 bases). Germline assignment: CDR1 MNHEY and CDR2 SMNVEV (reference sequence). The CDR3 has 19 amino acids. The V and J ends lost 5 bases and 3 bases respectively, with 25 bases between them. CDR3 coding DNA: TGTGCCAGCAGTCCGACCGGACGAATTACAGGGAGGGCTAATGAAAAACTGTTTTTT. Protein: CASSPTGRITGRANEKLFF. The full variable domain, its missing parts supplied by reference TRBV27 and TRBJ1-4, is EAQVTQNPRYLITVTGKKLTVTCSQNMNHEYMSWYRQDPGLGLRQIYYSMNVEVTDKGDVPEGYKVSRKEKRNFPLILESPSPNQTSLYFCASSPTGRITGRANEKLFFGSGTQLSVL.

The genes are TRBV6-1 and TRBJ2-7; perhaps TRBD2 as D (6 bases). Germline V gene data show CDR1 as MNHNS and CDR2 as SASEGT. The CDR3 is 15 amino acids. The germline V and J ends were trimmed by 3 bases and 4 bases, with 16 bases remaining between them. CDR3 nucleotide sequence: TGTGCCAGCAGTGATGCGGGAACCTTTCCGTACGAGCAGTACTTC. Translation gives CASSDAGTFPYEQYF.

The gene calls are TRBV6-6 and TRBJ2-7; 11 nucleotides line up with TRBD2. The germline CDR1 and CDR2 sequences are MNHNY and SVGAGI (reference sequence). Trimming at V came to 3 bases and at J to 7 bases, leaving 8 bases not matched to a gene. The length of the CDR3 is 15 residues. The CDR3 reads CASSYAGLAAWEQYF. CDR3 nucleotides: TGTGCCAGCAGTTATGCGGGACTAGCGGCGTGGGAGCAGTACTTC.

The count of this clone is one. The genes are TRBV7-9 and TRBJ2-7, with 12 bases that match TRBD2. Germline lookup yields CDR1 SEHNR and CDR2 FQNEAQ (reference sequence). V gave up 5 bases and J gave up 4 bases; unmatched junction bases: 9. There are 16 residues in the CDR3. This CDR3 reads CASSPPGTSGSYEQYF. The CDR3 nucleotides are TGTGCCAGCAGCCCCCCGGGGACTAGCGGGTCGTACGAGCAGTACTTC.

In its sample, this clone was seen once. The DNA of the CDR3 is TGTGCCAGCACCCAATCGGGACAGGTCTATGGCTACACCTTC. Translation gives CASTQSGQVYGYTF. This chain joins TRBV7-2 and TRBJ1-2; 8 positions match TRBD1. Per germline, CDR1 SGHTA and CDR2 FQGNSA. This CDR3 contains 14 residues. V lost 7 bases to trimming and J lost 4 bases; unmatched junction nucleotides: 8. Full variable domain (remainder filled in from reference TRBV7-2 and TRBJ1-2): GAGVSQSPSNKVTEKGKDVELRCDPISGHTALYWYRQSLGQGLEFLIYFQGNSAPDKSGLPSDRFSAERTGGSVSTLTIQRTQQEDSAVYLCASTQSGQVYGYTFGSGTRLTVV.

V and J are TRBV29-1 and TRBJ1-1, with no clear D. Germline V gene sequence: CDR1 SQVTM, CDR2 ANQGSEA. The CDR3 extends over 15 amino acids. V lost 4 bases and J lost 1, with 16 bases in between. CDR3 nucleotides: TGCAGCGTTGTGTTGCGAGGTGGAAAGAACACTGAAGCTTTCTTT. Translating it yields CSVVLRGGKNTEAFF.

The chain has TRBV27 and TRBJ1-2; 7 positions agree with TRBD1. This CDR3 spans 15 amino acids. Looked up from germline, CDR1 is MNHEY and CDR2 is SMNVEV (reference sequence). Losses at the gene ends were 4 bases for V and 5 bases for J; bases not matched to a gene: 10. The CDR3, as DNA: TGTGCCAGCAGTTCAAGGACAGGAGATAAGTATGGCTACACCTTC. The encoded protein is CASSSRTGDKYGYTF.